A single sample is the source of the 19 T cell receptor beta chains below, sequenced in a study of shared clonotypes between healthy human individuals. Here immunoSEQ multiplex PCR was the method, and the copy in TCRdb shows in-frame clones only, minus some. The repertoire holds 2 million to 2.5 million clones, approximately 95% seen once, with less than 0.15% in the top ten. The sequencing input was naive CD4+ T cells sorted from blood. Subset here: CD45RA+ positively selected. The source is a man aged 18-30 years in good health.

V and J are TRBV4-3 and TRBJ2-5, with 8 positions matching TRBD1. Trimming took 1 base from V and 2 from J; bases not matched to a gene: 3. Per the germline V gene, CDR1 is LGHNA and CDR2 is YSLEER. There are 15 residues in the CDR3. For the CDR3, the DNA is TGCGCCAGCAGCCAAGGGAGGACAGGGCAAGAGACCCAGTACTTC. Translation: CASSQGRTGQETQYF.

This chain joins TRBV1 and TRBJ2-5; the table's D gene call, TRBD1, was not cross checked with the DNA. TRBV1 is termed a pseudogene. The CDR3 totals 17 residues. CDR3 region: CTSSQSPLAGGPETQYF. The CDR3 DNA reads TGCACCAGCAGCCAATCCCCGTTGGCAGGGGGGCCAGAGACCCAGTACTTC.

The gene calls are TRBV18 and TRBJ1-5; D is unresolved. Germline CDR1 and CDR2: KGHSH and LQKENI. The germline V and J ends were trimmed by 3 bases and 1 base, with 10 bases remaining between them. CDR3 length equals 15 residues. CDR3 bases: TGTGCCAGCTCACCTGGGGTTGGGAGCAATCAGCCCCAGCATTTT. It is translated as CASSPGVGSNQPQHF.

The rearrangement joins TRBV7-9 to TRBJ1-1; D uncertain. V lost 1 base, J lost 1 base, and 10 bases lay in between. The germline V gene encodes CDR1 SEHNR and CDR2 FQNEAQ (reference sequence). This CDR3 comprises 15 residues. The CDR3 DNA reads as TGTGCCAGCAGCTTAGAACACCCTAGGAACACTGAAGCTTTCTTT. It translates to CASSLEHPRNTEAFF.

This chain uses TRBV14 with TRBJ2-3; D uncertain. Trimming took 6 bases from V and 7 from J, leaving 8 bases between them. CDR1 is SGHDN and CDR2 is FVKESK in the germline V gene. The CDR3 has 11 amino acids. CDR3 sequence (DNA): TGTGCCAGCAGTTCAGGCTATACGCAGTATTTT. Its protein is CASSSGYTQYF.

The chain recombines TRBV5-8 with TRBJ2-3; 9 bases match TRBD2. The V segment lost 1 base and the J segment 1 base; nucleotides outside the gene matches: 7. The CDR3 sequence is 17 residues long. CDR1 and CDR2 from the germline V gene are SGHTS and YDEGEE. This chain's CDR3 is CASSLKALAGGTDTQYF. The CDR3, as DNA: TGTGCCAGCAGCTTGAAAGCGTTAGCGGGGGGCACAGATACGCAGTATTTT. Full variable domain (outside the CDR3, taken from reference TRBV5-8 and TRBJ2-3): EAGVTQSPTHLIKTRGQQATLRCSPISGHTSVYWYQQALGLGLQFLLWYDEGEERNRGNFPPRFSGRQFPNYSSELNVNALELEDSALYLCASSLKALAGGTDTQYFGPGTRLTVL.

The V call is TRBV27, the J call TRBJ1-6; a weak D match, TRBD1 (5 bases). This CDR3 spans 14 amino acids. V lost 8 bases and J lost 10, with 18 bases in between. Germline-derived CDR1 and CDR2 are MNHEY and SMNVEV (reference sequence). The CDR3 region is CASGGGRASSPLHF. The DNA of the CDR3 is TGTGCCAGCGGGGGTGGCAGGGCAAGCTCACCCCTCCACTTT.

This clone came up once. This rearrangement joins TRBV29-1 to TRBJ1-1; the D is unclear. The CDR3 totals 13 residues. Germline V gene data show CDR1 as SQVTM and CDR2 as ANQGSEA. Trimming left V 3 bases short and J 4 bases short, with 12 bases between. The CDR3 loop is CSVEGKLSTEAFF. The CDR3 region has the DNA TGCAGCGTTGAGGGGAAGTTGAGCACTGAAGCTTTCTTT.

The chain is built from TRBV5-1 and TRBJ2-7; 9 positions agree with TRBD2. The length of the CDR3 is 15 residues. The ends lost 1 base at V and 6 bases at J; junction bases unmatched: 8. Germline V CDR1 and CDR2: SGHRS, YFSETQ. The CDR3 here is CASSLPGLAFAEQYF. The CDR3 nucleotides are TGCGCCAGCAGCTTGCCGGGACTAGCATTTGCCGAGCAGTACTTC.

In nucleotides, the CDR3 is TGTGCCAGCAGCCCTGGACAGGGGAGGGAGCAGTACTTC. The encoded protein is CASSPGQGREQYF. This chain uses TRBV2 with TRBJ2-7, with 9 bases that match TRBD1. The CDR3 extends over 13 amino acids. Germline V lookup: CDR1 SNHLY, CDR2 FYNNEI. Trimming took 6 bases from V and 7 from J; bases not matched to a gene: 7.

V gene TRBV30 combines with J gene TRBJ1-4; D uncertain. The CDR3 spans 12 residues. V lost 3 bases and J 7 bases, leaving 9 bases between the germline ends. Germline assignment: CDR1 GTSNPN and CDR2 SVGIG (reference sequence). CDR3 DNA: TGTGCCTGGAGCGCCTCGGGTGAAAAACTGTTTTTT. Its translation is CAWSASGEKLFF.

A word on this clone: At one end the junction does not follow the germline gene, possibly because of a read error. The genes are TRBV5-5 and TRBJ1-3, with D uncertain. This CDR3 has 10 amino acids. The germline gives CDR1 SGHKS, CDR2 YYEKEE (reference sequence). The CDR3 loop is CASSLRIVDF. CDR3 DNA sequence: TGTGCCAGCAGCTTGAGAATAGTGGATTTT. Full variable domain (remainder filled in from reference TRBV5-5 and TRBJ1-3): DAGVTQSPTHLIKTRGQQVTLRCSPISGHKSVSWYQQVLGQGPQFIFQYYEKEERGRGNFPDRFSARQFPNYSSELNVNALLLGDSALYLCASSLRIVDFGEGSWLTVV.

This chain links TRBV7-2 with TRBJ2-3, with TRBD1 as a possible D gene (5 bases). Trimming removed 2 bases at V and 3 bases at J, with 15 bases between. CDR1 and CDR2 (germline): SGHTA, FQGNSA. CDR3 size: 16 residues. The CDR3 loop is CASSLSGRARTDTQYF. DNA of the CDR3: TGTGCCAGCAGCTTAAGTGGCAGGGCCAGGACAGATACGCAGTATTTT. Based on the CDR3 plus reference TRBV7-2 and TRBJ2-3, the full variable domain is GAGVSQSPSNKVTEKGKDVELRCDPISGHTALYWYRQSLGQGLEFLIYFQGNSAPDKSGLPSDRFSAERTGGSVSTLTIQRTQQEDSAVYLCASSLSGRARTDTQYFGPGTRLTVL.

The V gene is TRBV7-6, the J gene TRBJ1-2; D unclear. Germline V gene sequence: CDR1 SGHVS, CDR2 FNYEAQ. The CDR3 has 15 residues. V was clipped by 2 bases and J by 4 bases, with 14 bases between them. The CDR3 DNA is TGTGCCAGCAGCTTACAGTCCTATGGGAGCTATGGCTACACCTTC. Translation gives CASSLQSYGSYGYTF.

This clone was counted once. The same CDR3 also results from other DNA sequences found in this sample. The rearrangement joins TRBV6-1 to TRBJ2-1; D not resolved. CDR1 MNHNS and CDR2 SASEGT come from the germline V gene. The V and J ends lost 5 bases and 4 bases respectively, with 6 bases between them. The CDR3 is made up of 12 amino acids. The CDR3 reads CASSRQYNEQFF. For the CDR3, the DNA is TGTGCCAGCAGTAGGCAGTACAATGAGCAGTTCTTC.

The rearrangement links TRBV19 to TRBJ1-4, with unresolved D. Germline CDR1 reads LNHDA; CDR2 reads SQIVND (reference sequence). This CDR3 is built from 15 residues. The V end was cut by 2 bases, the J end by 7 bases, with 14 bases between. In nucleotides, the CDR3 is TGTGCCAGTAGTATATCCGGGAAATTAGCTGAAAAACTGTTTTTT. Its protein product is CASSISGKLAEKLFF.

The J gene is TRBJ1-4, the V gene TRBV2; D is perhaps TRBD1 (6 bases). CDR3 size: 13 residues. Germline values: CDR1 SNHLY, CDR2 FYNNEI. Trimming removed 7 bases from V and 7 bases from J, with 13 bases in between. In DNA, the CDR3 is TGTGCCAGCACCCGGAGGGGGGGTGAAAAACTGTTTTTT. Protein sequence: CASTRRGGEKLFF. Filled out from reference TRBV2 and TRBJ1-4, the complete variable domain reads EPEVTQTPSHQVTQMGQEVILRCVPISNHLYFYWYRQILGQKVEFLVSFYNNEISEKSEIFDDQFSVERPDGSNFTLKIRSTKLEDSAMYFCASTRRGGEKLFFGSGTQLSVL.

The V gene is TRBV6-1, the J gene TRBJ1-5; maybe TRBD1 (6 bases). The ends were cut back, 9 bases at V and 3 bases at J, with 12 bases in the middle. This CDR3 comprises 13 residues. Germline assignment: CDR1 MNHNS and CDR2 SASEGT. In nucleotides, the CDR3 is TGTGCCAGTGAGGGGGGGCCCAATCAGCCCCAGCATTTT. Encoded protein: CASEGGPNQPQHF.

The chain couples TRBV6-5 to TRBJ2-7, with D possibly being TRBD1 or TRBD2 (6 bases each). The germline gives CDR1 MNHEY, CDR2 SVGAGI. The V and J ends lost 7 bases and 2 bases respectively, with 18 bases between them. This CDR3 comprises 15 residues. CDR3 amino acids: CASNRGGLGAYEQYF. As DNA, the CDR3 is TGTGCCAGCAATAGAGGGGGACTCGGGGCCTACGAGCAGTACTTC.